This T cell receptor beta chain was retrieved from a study of OX40 agonist ivuxolimab in advanced cancers. As concerns this clone: The target antigen is unknown. A read error may produce the germline difference seen at one junction end.

General study findings and limits: Clonal expansion in partial responders at 0.1-3.0 mg/kg ranked among the lowest. The study found that CD8+ T cells averaged more expanded clones than CD4+.

Looked up from germline, CDR1 is SSHAT and CDR2 is FNYEAQ (reference sequence). CDR3 length: 11 amino acids. Data came from immunoSEQ multiplex PCR; TCRdb stores just in-frame clones and leaves some out. Of around 97,000 clones listed, 80% to 90% are singletons. Sample: CD4+ or CD8+ T cells sorted from blood, taken in a trial of the OX40 agonist ivuxolimab. This rearrangement joins TRBV7-7 to TRBJ2-5, with TRBD2 as a possible D gene (6 bases). This receptor was identified in an adult with an advanced solid tumor such as melanoma, head and neck, liver or kidney cancer. The CDR3 DNA reads as TGTGCTAGCAGCTCCGGGGAGGCCCAGTACTTC. As protein: CASSSGEAQYF.